What follows are 19 T cell receptor beta chains derived from one specimen sequenced in a study of OX40 agonist ivuxolimab in advanced cancers. Produced via immunoSEQ multiplex PCR; TCRdb's table is partial and in-frame only. The sample shows under 80,000 clones, about 93% of them seen only once. The sample here was CD4+ or CD8+ T cells sorted from blood, taken in a trial of the OX40 agonist ivuxolimab. The receptors were gathered from an adult with an advanced solid tumor such as melanoma, head and neck, liver or kidney cancer.

This sequence joins TRBV27 and TRBJ2-7, with unresolved D. Trimming left V 2 bases short and J 0 bases short, with 11 bases between. CDR3 length equals 15 residues. The V gene's germline CDR1 is MNHEY and CDR2 SMNVEV (reference sequence). CDR3 region: CASSLRWQFSYEQYF. The CDR3 bases are TGTGCCAGCAGTTTAAGATGGCAGTTCTCCTACGAGCAGTACTTC.

The chain combines TRBV10-1 with TRBJ2-7; 10 bases fit TRBD2. CDR1 and CDR2 (germline): WNHNN, SYGVQD (reference sequence). Trimming cost V 4 bases and J 7 bases; bases outside gene matches: 10. This CDR3 region has 15 residues. The CDR3, as DNA: TGCGCCAGCAGTGCGGGTAGCGGGGGGCAATTGGAGCAGTACTTC. As protein: CASSAGSGGQLEQYF.

The chain recombines TRBV29-1 with TRBJ1-2; TRBD1 aligns across 7 bases. V was pared by 3 bases and J by 3 bases, with 10 bases of the junction left unmatched. Germline V gene sequence: CDR1 SQVTM, CDR2 ANQGSEA. This CDR3 comprises 15 residues. The CDR3 region is CSVDAGQGDYYGYTF. CDR3 DNA: TGCAGCGTTGACGCGGGGCAGGGGGATTACTATGGCTACACCTTC.

This clone was counted once. This sequence joins TRBV5-5 and TRBJ2-1; no firm D call. Trimming shortened V by 2 bases and J by 4 bases, and 4 bases separated the two germline ends. This CDR3 region has 12 residues. Germline lookup yields CDR1 SGHKS and CDR2 YYEKEE (reference sequence). CDR3 amino acids: CASSFEYNEQFF. The CDR3 DNA reads TGTGCCAGCAGCTTTGAGTACAATGAGCAGTTCTTC.

The V gene is TRBV28, the J gene TRBJ2-3; D is ambiguous. The germline V gene has CDR1 MDHEN and CDR2 SYDVKM. The V end lost 1 base, the J end lost 2 bases, and 10 bases lay between the germline ends. CDR3 length equals 15 residues. This chain's CDR3 is CASSLFRVATDTQYF. DNA of the CDR3: TGTGCCAGCAGTTTATTCCGGGTCGCCACAGATACGCAGTATTTT. Complete variable domain (other parts from reference TRBV28 and TRBJ2-3): DVKVTQSSRYLVKRTGEKVFLECVQDMDHENMFWYRQDPGLGLRLIYFSYDVKMKEKGDIPEGYSVSREKKERFSLILESASTNQTSMYLCASSLFRVATDTQYFGPGTRLTVL.

A remark on this clone: Germline and junction disagree at one end, which may indicate a read error. The V gene is TRBV7-2, the J gene TRBJ1-1; D may be TRBD1 (6 bases). The CDR3 is 15 amino acids. The germline V gene has CDR1 SGHTA and CDR2 FQGNSA. CDR3 DNA: TGTGCCAGCAGCCTAGCGGGTAACAGGGTCACTGAAGCTTTCTTT. Translated: CASSLAGNRVTEAFF.

The CDR3 sequence: CASSTRTGADGRNEQYF. DNA for the CDR3: TGCGCCAGCAGCACCAGGACAGGGGCCGATGGGAGAAACGAGCAGTACTTC. V and J are TRBV5-1 and TRBJ2-7, with 9 bases aligning to TRBD1. Germline loops: CDR1 SGHRS, CDR2 YFSETQ. This CDR3 comprises 17 residues. Trimming took 4 bases from V and 5 from J; bases not matched to a gene: 16.

The chain uses TRBV27 and TRBJ1-1; maybe TRBD1 (6 bases). Germline CDR1 and CDR2: MNHEY and SMNVEV (reference sequence). This CDR3 has 17 amino acids. Trimming took off 1 base at V and 5 bases at J, with 20 bases between the two ends. The CDR3 DNA sequence: TGTGCCAGCAGTTTATTCCCGGCCGGGGTACAGGGTACTGAAGCTTTCTTT. This translates into CASSLFPAGVQGTEAFF.

V usage is TRBV28 and J usage is TRBJ1-6; TRBD1 aligns across 8 bases. Losses at the gene ends were 3 bases for V and 9 bases for J; bases not matched to a gene: 7. This CDR3 contains 15 residues. CDR1 is MDHEN, CDR2 SYDVKM, per germline. CDR3 sequence reads: CASSFWGQEGSPLHF. CDR3 in DNA: TGTGCCAGCAGTTTTTGGGGACAGGAGGGTTCACCCCTCCACTTT.

The chain combines TRBV4-2 with TRBJ2-7; D ambiguous. CDR1 and CDR2 (germline): LGHNA, YNFKEQ. Trimming stripped 0 bases from V and 2 bases from J, with 11 bases between. There are 15 residues in the CDR3. The CDR3 region has the DNA TGTGCCAGCAGCCAAGAGTGGGCCGTCGCCTACGAGCAGTACTTC. This gives the protein CASSQEWAVAYEQYF.

A note on this clone: The junction differs from germline at one of its ends, possibly a read error. This sequence joins TRBV19 and TRBJ2-2; D gene unclear. The CDR3 sequence is 14 residues long. Germline CDR1 is LNHDA and CDR2 is SQIVND (reference sequence). CDR3: CASSLDWGTGELFF. CDR3 in DNA: TGTGCCAGTAGTCTAGACTGGGGAACCGGGGAGCTGTTTTTT. Looking up the rest from reference TRBV19 and TRBJ2-2 gives the full variable domain: DGGITQSPKYLFRKEGQNVTLSCEQNLNHDAMYWYRQDPGQGLRLIYYSQIVNDFQKGDIAEGYSVSREKKESFPLTVTSAQKNPTAFYLCASSLDWGTGELFFGEGSRLTVL.

The chain couples TRBV15 to TRBJ1-1; D is unresolved. Looked up from germline, CDR1 is LNHNV and CDR2 is YYDKDF (reference sequence). This CDR3 comprises 17 residues. Trimming cost V 1 base and J 3 bases, with 18 bases left between them. In DNA, the CDR3 is TGTGCCACCAGCAGAGCTGTGACGGAGGAGGTTGACACTGAAGCTTTCTTT. This sequence encodes CATSRAVTEEVDTEAFF.

J is TRBJ2-7 and V is TRBV6-1, with unresolved D. V was cut by 3 bases and J by 2 bases, with 20 bases left in between. The germline CDR1 and CDR2 sequences are MNHNS and SASEGT. This CDR3 spans 17 amino acids. CDR3 protein: CASSDNGWTDGTYEQYF. For the CDR3, the DNA is TGTGCCAGCAGTGACAACGGCTGGACGGACGGAACCTACGAGCAGTACTTC.

CDR3 amino acids: CASSLRGREKLFF. Here the CDR3 DNA reads TGTGCCAGCAGCCTCAGGGGGCGGGAAAAACTGTTTTTT. V gene TRBV11-2 combines with J gene TRBJ1-4, with TRBD1 identical over 8 bases. The CDR3 has 13 residues. Germline V gene sequence: CDR1 SGHAT, CDR2 FQNNGV. Losses at the gene ends were 5 bases for V and 8 bases for J; bases not matched to a gene: 4.

The chain has TRBV2 and TRBJ2-3; 7 bases agree with TRBD1. V gave up 11 bases and J gave up 0 bases; unmatched junction bases: 5. The CDR3 is 13 residues long. CDR1 and CDR2 (germline): SNHLY, FYNNEI. The CDR3 spells CACPGQSTDTQYF. CDR3 in DNA: TGTGCCTGCCCGGGACAGAGCACAGATACGCAGTATTTT. The full variable domain, completed using reference TRBV2 and TRBJ2-3, is EPEVTQTPSHQVTQMGQEVILRCVPISNHLYFYWYRQILGQKVEFLVSFYNNEISEKSEIFDDQFSVERPDGSNFTLKIRSTKLEDSAMYFCACPGQSTDTQYFGPGTRLTVL.

This chain links TRBV6-1 with TRBJ1-2; D remains unclear. The CDR3 is made up of 10 amino acids. CDR1 and CDR2 (germline): MNHNS, SASEGT. With 7 bases removed from V and 3 bases from J, the gap between germline ends came to 3 bases. The CDR3: CASKDYGYTF. The CDR3 DNA reads as TGTGCCAGCAAAGACTATGGCTACACCTTC.

The chain links TRBV5-4 to TRBJ2-3; D is perhaps TRBD2 (7 bases). This CDR3 has 16 residues. CDR1 is SGHNT and CDR2 is YYREEE in the germline V gene (reference sequence). Trimming stripped 3 bases from V and 0 bases from J, with 14 bases between. This chain's CDR3 is CASSSPGGSSTDTQYF. In nucleotides, the CDR3 is TGTGCCAGCAGCTCGCCGGGGGGCTCTAGCACAGATACGCAGTATTTT.

On this clone itself: An end of the junction differs from the germline gene, which may be a read error. This rearrangement joins TRBV6-1 to TRBJ2-7; D is uncertain. This CDR3 comprises 12 residues. Germline-derived CDR1 and CDR2 are MNHNS and SASEGT. CDR3 sequence (DNA): TGCGCCGCCGCGGAAGTCGCCTACGAGCAGTACTTC. Its protein product is CAAAEVAYEQYF.

This rearrangement joins TRBV29-1 to TRBJ1-2; a possible D gene is TRBD1 (5 bases). V was pared by 5 bases and J by 4 bases, with 11 bases between. There are 12 residues in the CDR3. Germline V CDR1 and CDR2: SQVTM, ANQGSEA. Written as DNA, the CDR3 is TGCAGCGTTCCGAGGGGAGGCTATGGCTACACCTTC. It translates to CSVPRGGYGYTF.